Sequencing of this T cell receptor (beta chain) was carried out in a study of PD-1 blockade in mismatch repair-deficient tumors. Turning to the study itself: All were previously treated, progressing patients with eleven to twelve mismatch repair-deficient cancer types.

Germline V CDR1 and CDR2: KGHSH, LQKENI. The CDR3 spans 12 residues. Trimming removed 2 bases at V and 3 bases at J, with 4 bases between. Whole-study results and caveats: Tumor-resident clones, often undetectable pretreatment in blood, expanded then contracted after pembrolizumab.

Remarks on this clone: Its specificity is unknown.

The table came from immunoSEQ multiplex PCR; TCRdb's copy has only in-frame clones and leaves some out. The data show roughly 79,000 clones, approximately 81% seen once. This chain uses TRBV18 with TRBJ1-1; D call uncertain. The sequence was obtained from an adult with mismatch repair-deficient cancer. Sequencing was performed on peripheral blood, taken 44 weeks after starting pembrolizumab. The CDR3 sequence is CASSPVHTEAFF. The CDR3 region has the DNA TGTGCCAGCTCACCAGTCCACACTGAAGCTTTCTTT.